The 12 T cell receptor beta chains given below trace back to one sample, sequenced in a study of T-cell memory formation after mild COVID-19 (dated by TCRdb to the early 2020s). Library preparation used 5' RACE. The instrument given in TCRdb is Illumina NovaSeq 6000. TCRdb cleaned the public reads at Q25 with fastp, built clones with MiXCR and kept in-frame beta chains. Merged by CDR3 protein, the rows form single entries marked with the most common genes and DNA. The table for this sample lists some 290,000 distinct CDR3 sequences; 16% of them were counted only once. The ten largest clones add up to approximately 23% of the sample. Material for sequencing was PBMCs or a T cell subset sorted from them (not recorded which). The receptors here all came from a man aged 18 to 30 who had mild COVID-19 (a few samples of this study predate the infection). The sample titles of this study are shuffled in the database, so cell type and time point are left out; the donor was told from shared clones.

This clonotype was found a few times. The chain combines TRBV4-1 with TRBJ1-5; 7 nucleotides match TRBD1. The junction had 12 bases not matched to a gene; V was cut back by 6 bases and J by 4 bases. The CDR3 extends over 16 amino acids. Germline CDR1 reads MGHRA; CDR2 reads YSYEKL. CDR3 protein: CASSLELAGGNQPQHF. CDR3 nucleotide sequence: TGCGCCAGCAGTCTAGAGTTGGCAGGGGGGAATCAGCCCCAGCATTTT.

This clonotype has only a few counts. The chain uses TRBV9 and TRBJ1-5, with D tentatively TRBD1 (6 bases). The germline CDR1 and CDR2 sequences are SGDLS and YYNGEE. V gave up 2 bases and J gave up 4 bases, with 13 bases separating them. The CDR3 contains 15 residues. The CDR3 sequence: CASSVDGQPNQPQHF. The CDR3 DNA is TGTGCCAGCAGCGTCGATGGACAGCCTAATCAGCCCCAGCATTTT.

V gene TRBV7-2 combines with J gene TRBJ2-3; the D is unclear. Germline CDR1 SGHTA, CDR2 FQGNSA. Trimming took off 5 bases at V and 5 bases at J, with 14 bases between the two ends. The CDR3 runs 14 residues. The CDR3 protein is CASSPARRLDTQYF. Written as DNA, the CDR3 is TGTGCCAGCAGCCCGGCCCGGCGGCTAGATACGCAGTATTTT. Full variable domain (outside the CDR3, taken from reference TRBV7-2 and TRBJ2-3): GAGVSQSPSNKVTEKGKDVELRCDPISGHTALYWYRQSLGQGLEFLIYFQGNSAPDKSGLPSDRFSAERTGGSVSTLTIQRTQQEDSAVYLCASSPARRLDTQYFGPGTRLTVL.

The gene calls are TRBV19 and TRBJ2-5; 11 positions agree with TRBD2. CDR3 size: 14 residues. Germline V CDR1 and CDR2: LNHDA, SQIVND (reference sequence). The CDR3 coding sequence is TGTGCTTCGGCCCTAGCGGGGGGTTCAGAGACCCAGTACTTC. It translates to CASALAGGSETQYF.

This clonotype was found a few times. The chain links TRBV7-2 to TRBJ2-5; TRBD1 is a possible D gene (5 bases). Germline V gives CDR1 SGHTA, CDR2 FQGNSA. The germline V and J ends were trimmed by 4 bases and 1 base, with 10 bases remaining between them. The CDR3 is 14 residues long. The CDR3 coding sequence is TGTGCCAGCAGCTCAGGGCATAGCCAAGAGACCCAGTACTTC. Protein product: CASSSGHSQETQYF.

This clonotype was observed a few times. The chain recombines TRBV7-9 with TRBJ2-7; D unresolved. CDR1 and CDR2 (germline): SEHNR, FQNEAQ (reference sequence). Trimming took 7 bases from V and 0 from J, leaving 7 bases between them. The CDR3 spans 12 residues. CDR3 nucleotides: TGTGCCAGCATCTCTGACTCCTACGAGCAGTACTTC. Translation gives CASISDSYEQYF. The entire variable domain, with the rest obtained from reference TRBV7-9 and TRBJ2-7, is as follows: DTGVSQNPRHKITKRGQNVTFRCDPISEHNRLYWYRQTLGQGPEFLTYFQNEAQLEKSRLLSDRFSAERPKGSFSTLEIQRTEQGDSAMYLCASISDSYEQYFGPGTRLTVT.

Only a few counts were recorded for this clonotype. The chain is built from TRBV6-5 and TRBJ2-2, with D hard to call. Between the trimmed V and J ends, which lost 5 bases and 3 bases, there was a span of 10 bases. This CDR3 has 14 residues. The germline CDR1 and CDR2 sequences are MNHEY and SVGAGI. The CDR3 loop reads CASSAQYDTGELFF. The CDR3 DNA reads as TGTGCCAGCAGTGCGCAGTATGACACCGGGGAGCTGTTTTTT.

The J gene is TRBJ1-5, the V gene TRBV2; D might be TRBD1 (6 bases). This CDR3 has 14 amino acids. Deletions cut 6 bases from V and 0 bases from J, with 9 bases between. CDR1 is SNHLY and CDR2 is FYNNEI in the germline V gene. The CDR3 reads CASRGGVSNQPQHF. Written as DNA, the CDR3 is TGTGCCAGCAGAGGGGGTGTTAGCAATCAGCCCCAGCATTTT.

The chain combines TRBV7-9 with TRBJ2-3, with D unclear. Germline V gene lookup returns CDR1 SEHNR and CDR2 FQNEAQ (reference sequence). CDR3 length equals 15 residues. V was trimmed by 4 bases and J by 8 bases, leaving 19 bases between them. CDR3 loop: CASSSWPPDLGTQYF. CDR3 nucleotide sequence: TGTGCCAGCAGCTCCTGGCCCCCTGATCTTGGTACGCAGTATTTT.

Here the CDR3 reads CSARREPPLSTDTQYF. The CDR3 DNA sequence: TGCAGTGCTAGGCGCGAACCCCCCCTCAGCACAGATACGCAGTATTTT. This chain uses TRBV20-1 with TRBJ2-3; D uncertain. Trimming removed 3 bases at V and 0 bases at J, with 16 bases between. CDR1 is DFQATT, CDR2 SNEGSKA, per germline (reference sequence). The CDR3 contains 16 residues.

This clonotype was picked up a small number of times. V gene TRBV7-9 combines with J gene TRBJ1-2; D is uncertain. V lost 5 bases to trimming and J lost 5 bases, with 18 bases between them. CDR1 is SEHNR, CDR2 FQNEAQ, per germline (reference sequence). This CDR3 contains 15 residues. The CDR3 loop reads CASSPWTERTYGYTF. The CDR3 coding sequence is TGTGCCAGCAGCCCCTGGACGGAGAGAACGTATGGCTACACCTTC.

The chain couples TRBV6-2 or TRBV6-3 to TRBJ1-5; D unclear. The CDR3 is 14 residues long. Germline V gene data show CDR1 as MNHEY and CDR2 as SVGEGT. V lost 1 base, J lost 3 bases, and 7 bases lay in between. The DNA of the CDR3 is TGTGCCAGCAGTTACTGGCGGTCCAATCAGCCCCAGCATTTT. It encodes CASSYWRSNQPQHF.